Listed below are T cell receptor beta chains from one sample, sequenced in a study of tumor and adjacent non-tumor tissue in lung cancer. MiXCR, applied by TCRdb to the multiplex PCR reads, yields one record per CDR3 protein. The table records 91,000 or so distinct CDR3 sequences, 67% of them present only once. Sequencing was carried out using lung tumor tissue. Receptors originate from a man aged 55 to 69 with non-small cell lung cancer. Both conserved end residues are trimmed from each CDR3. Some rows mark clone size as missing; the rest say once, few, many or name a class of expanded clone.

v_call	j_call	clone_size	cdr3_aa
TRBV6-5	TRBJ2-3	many	ASSYSRDGDTQY
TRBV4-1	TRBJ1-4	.	ASSRLGQGYDEKLF
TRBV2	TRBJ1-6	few	ASNGQGGNLGSPLH
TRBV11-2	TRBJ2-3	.	ASSRSGSAPEDTQY
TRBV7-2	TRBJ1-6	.	ASSTGHNSPLH
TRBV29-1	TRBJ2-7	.	SVEGQRGTYERY
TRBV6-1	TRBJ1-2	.	GSSGTGRSSYGYT
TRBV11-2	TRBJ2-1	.	ASSLGVTSLDNEQF
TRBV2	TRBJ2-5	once	ASSGGGQETQY
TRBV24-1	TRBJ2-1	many	ATSDGAVDEQF
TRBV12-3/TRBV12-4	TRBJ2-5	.	ASSLRLAGYRETQY
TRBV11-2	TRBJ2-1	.	ASSLELAGRSEQF
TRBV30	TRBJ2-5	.	AWSPGTNGNQETQY
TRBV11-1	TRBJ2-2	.	ARSLLGRGVGELF
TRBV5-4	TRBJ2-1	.	VTGAVTGSYNVQF
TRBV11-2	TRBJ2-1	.	TSSPHRGMRYEQS
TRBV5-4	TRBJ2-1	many	ATGAVTGSYNEQF
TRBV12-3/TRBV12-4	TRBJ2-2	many	ASRDRGETGELF
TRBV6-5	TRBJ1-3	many	ASSPPRGGGNTIY
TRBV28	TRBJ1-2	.	ASSSGGLGYS
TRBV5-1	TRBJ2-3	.	ASSLAGQASTDTQY
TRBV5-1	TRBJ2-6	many	ASSLVGQGGAGANVLT
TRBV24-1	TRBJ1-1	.	ATSDTHLGAGAF
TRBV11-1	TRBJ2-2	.	ASSFGPLTGELF
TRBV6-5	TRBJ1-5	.	ASSDGFRNQPQH
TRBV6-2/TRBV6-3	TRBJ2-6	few	ASSYTSGRAPLSGANVLT
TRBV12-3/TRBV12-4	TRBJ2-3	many	ASSLRLAGGTTDTQY
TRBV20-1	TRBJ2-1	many	SARRAGEVYNEQF
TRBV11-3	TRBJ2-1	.	ASCYGTSGSYNEQF
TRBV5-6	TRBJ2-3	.	ASSLAGLDTQY
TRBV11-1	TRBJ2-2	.	ASRLGQGAATGELF
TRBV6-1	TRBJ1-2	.	ASTEVLNGRIGYT
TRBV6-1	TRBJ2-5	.	ASSERTGGGFGEAQY
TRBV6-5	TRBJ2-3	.	ASSPEGTQY
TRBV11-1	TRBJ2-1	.	ASSFFGRLVEQF
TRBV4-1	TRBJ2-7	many	ASSQAGTAGYEQY